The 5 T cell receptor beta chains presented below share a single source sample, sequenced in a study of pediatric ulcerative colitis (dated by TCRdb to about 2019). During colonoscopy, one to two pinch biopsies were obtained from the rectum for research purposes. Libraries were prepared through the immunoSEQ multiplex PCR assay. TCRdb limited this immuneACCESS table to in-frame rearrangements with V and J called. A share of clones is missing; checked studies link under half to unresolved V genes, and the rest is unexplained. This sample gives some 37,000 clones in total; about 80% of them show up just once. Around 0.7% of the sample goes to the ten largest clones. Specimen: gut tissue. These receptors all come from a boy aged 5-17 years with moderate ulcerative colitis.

As DNA, the CDR3 is TGCGCCAGCAGCCAAGAAGGAGGGTCTAGCAATCAGCCCCAGCATTTT. Amino acid sequence: CASSQEGGSSNQPQHF. The chain joins TRBV4-1 to TRBJ1-5; D remains unclear. Between the trimmed V and J ends, which lost 0 bases and 0 bases, there was a span of 9 bases. CDR1 is MGHRA, CDR2 YSYEKL, per germline. CDR3 size: 16 residues.

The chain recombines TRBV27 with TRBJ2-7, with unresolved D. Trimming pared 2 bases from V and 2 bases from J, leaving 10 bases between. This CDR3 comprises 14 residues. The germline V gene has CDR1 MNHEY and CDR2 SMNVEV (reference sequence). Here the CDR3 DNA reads TGTGCCAGCAGTTTAACAGTATCGGCCTACGAGCAGTACTTC. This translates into CASSLTVSAYEQYF.

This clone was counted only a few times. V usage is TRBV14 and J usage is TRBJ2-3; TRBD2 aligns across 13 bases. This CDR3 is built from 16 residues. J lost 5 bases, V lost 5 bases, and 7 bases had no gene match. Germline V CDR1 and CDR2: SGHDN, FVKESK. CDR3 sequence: CASSTRLAGGGDTQYF. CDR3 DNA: TGTGCCAGCAGCACCCGACTAGCGGGAGGAGGAGATACGCAGTATTTT.

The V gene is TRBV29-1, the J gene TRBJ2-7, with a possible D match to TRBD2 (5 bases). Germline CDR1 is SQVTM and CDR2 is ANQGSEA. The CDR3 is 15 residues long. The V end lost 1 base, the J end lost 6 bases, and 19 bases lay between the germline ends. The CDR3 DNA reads TGCAGCGTTGAAGGGTCGGCAGTAATGGGGAGCGAGCAGTACTTC. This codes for CSVEGSAVMGSEQYF.

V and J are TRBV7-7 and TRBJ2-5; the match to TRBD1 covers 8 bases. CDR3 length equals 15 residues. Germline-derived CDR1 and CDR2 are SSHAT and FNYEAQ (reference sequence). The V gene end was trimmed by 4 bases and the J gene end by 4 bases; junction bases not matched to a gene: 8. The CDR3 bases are TGTGCCAGCAGCTCACAAGGACAGGGCTCAGAGACCCAGTACTTC. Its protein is CASSSQGQGSETQYF.